These 15 T cell receptor beta chains originate from one sample sequenced in a study of blood T cell repertoires in COVID-19 (dated by TCRdb to 2020 to 2021). Library preparation used the immunoSEQ multiplex PCR assay. What TCRdb holds here is the immuneACCESS table cut down to in-frame rearrangements. Part of the clones is not present; checked against another copy, under half of the missing clones reflect an unresolved V gene, and the others are unexplained. The sample table records approximately 75,000 clones; roughly 90% of these occur just once. The ten largest clones take up 6.9% of the sample. Material: peripheral blood. Receptors were obtained from a human donor in a cohort sampled during active COVID-19.

DNA for the CDR3: TGTGCCAGCGCACCCACGCAGGGCCGCAATCAGCCCCAGCATTTT. Protein product: CASAPTQGRNQPQHF. The chain carries TRBV6-5 and TRBJ1-5, with D maybe TRBD1 (5 bases). CDR1 is MNHEY, CDR2 SVGAGI, per germline. The V end lost 8 bases, the J end lost 2 bases, and 16 bases lay between the germline ends. CDR3 size: 15 residues.

The V and J genes are TRBV7-9 and TRBJ1-2; D gene ambiguous. The CDR3 runs to 16 residues. From germline, CDR1 is SEHNR and CDR2 FQNEAQ (reference sequence). V was shortened by 5 bases and J by 7 bases, with 23 bases between the two germline ends. The CDR3 loop is CASSTLPWTVAGGYTF. The CDR3 DNA reads TGTGCCAGCAGCACGCTCCCCTGGACCGTCGCGGGTGGCTACACCTTC.

The gene calls are TRBV28 and TRBJ2-1; TRBD2 matches 9 bases. V lost 6 bases, J lost 2 bases, and 5 bases stayed unmatched. Germline V gene data show CDR1 as MDHEN and CDR2 as SYDVKM. CDR3 size: 15 residues. CDR3 amino acids: CASRNSGGPYNEQFF. Written as DNA, the CDR3 is TGTGCCAGCAGAAATAGCGGGGGCCCCTACAATGAGCAGTTCTTC.

The V gene is TRBV6-1, the J gene TRBJ2-2, with 13 bases lining up with TRBD2. Germline V gives CDR1 MNHNS, CDR2 SASEGT. Trimming took 5 bases from V and 2 from J; bases not matched to a gene: 8. The CDR3 sequence is 18 residues long. The CDR3 bases are TGTGCCAGCAGTAAAGGACTAGCGGGGGCCTCAAACACCGGGGAGCTGTTTTTT. It codes for CASSKGLAGASNTGELFF.

The chain uses TRBV7-8 and TRBJ2-1; 11 positions agree with TRBD1. CDR3 length: 15 residues. CDR1 and CDR2 from the germline V gene are SGHVS and FQNEAQ. V shed 2 bases, J shed 6 bases, and the junction held 3 bases outside the gene matches. This CDR3 reads CASSLPGQGVNEQFF. CDR3 sequence (DNA): TGTGCCAGCAGCTTACCGGGACAGGGGGTCAATGAGCAGTTCTTC.

The chain links TRBV6-5 to TRBJ2-7, with D possibly matching TRBD1 (6 bases). Trimming pared 5 bases from V and 0 bases from J, leaving 14 bases between. The V gene's germline CDR1 is MNHEY and CDR2 SVGAGI. The CDR3 runs to 15 residues. This CDR3 reads CASSQSGDISYEQYF. CDR3 bases: TGTGCCAGCAGTCAAAGTGGGGACATCTCCTACGAGCAGTACTTC.

The chain recombines TRBV6-2 or TRBV6-3 with TRBJ2-2; D is unresolved. Germline-derived CDR1 and CDR2 are MNHEY and SVGEGT. The V gene lost 5 bases and the J gene lost 6 bases, with 7 bases spanning the gap. CDR3 length: 12 residues. CDR3 nucleotides: TGTGCCAGCAGTCCCTTCTCCGGGGAGCTGTTTTTT. Its protein product is CASSPFSGELFF.

V gene TRBV7-9 combines with J gene TRBJ2-1; 12 bases map to TRBD2. CDR1 SEHNR and CDR2 FQNEAQ come from the germline V gene (reference sequence). V was pared by 2 bases and J by 4 bases, with 12 bases of the junction left unmatched. The CDR3 loop spans 19 amino acids. DNA of the CDR3: TGTGCCAGCAGCTTATCCCCTAGGCTAGCGGGGGGGGATTACAATGAGCAGTTCTTC. Amino acids: CASSLSPRLAGGDYNEQFF.

This chain connects TRBV9 to TRBJ1-6; D ambiguous. This CDR3 has 15 amino acids. CDR1 is SGDLS, CDR2 YYNGEE, per germline. Trimming pared 1 base from V and 5 bases from J, leaving 10 bases between. The CDR3 region has the DNA TGTGCCAGCAGCGTAAGGCAGGCTAATAATTCACCCCTCCACTTT. Translating gives CASSVRQANNSPLHF.

The rearrangement links TRBV11-3 to TRBJ1-5, with D hard to call. Germline V gene sequence: CDR1 SGHNT, CDR2 YENEEA. This CDR3 has 16 amino acids. The ends were cut back, 4 bases at V and 2 bases at J, with 15 bases in the middle. The CDR3 DNA follows: TGTGCCAGCAGCTCCGTTGTTTGGCAGGGCAATCAGCCCCAGCATTTT. It encodes CASSSVVWQGNQPQHF.

This chain connects TRBV7-2 to TRBJ2-1; D gene uncertain. Trimming took 5 bases from V and 9 from J, leaving 11 bases between them. The CDR3 extends over 12 amino acids. Germline values: CDR1 SGHTA, CDR2 FQGNSA. CDR3 DNA: TGTGCCAGCAGCCCCACCGGCGGTGAGCAGTTCTTC. Its translation is CASSPTGGEQFF. Based on the CDR3 plus reference TRBV7-2 and TRBJ2-1, the full variable domain is GAGVSQSPSNKVTEKGKDVELRCDPISGHTALYWYRQSLGQGLEFLIYFQGNSAPDKSGLPSDRFSAERTGGSVSTLTIQRTQQEDSAVYLCASSPTGGEQFFGPGTRLTVL.

Only a few counts were recorded for this clone. The chain combines TRBV10-3 with TRBJ2-7; D is perhaps TRBD1 (6 bases). The CDR3 runs to 15 residues. Per the germline V gene, CDR1 is ENHRY and CDR2 is SYGVKD. Trimming cost V 4 bases and J 0 bases, with 13 bases left between them. The CDR3 nucleotides are TGTGCCATCAGTGGAGCCGGACAGCGCTCCTACGAGCAGTACTTC. Translated: CAISGAGQRSYEQYF.

The chain employs TRBV11-2 and TRBJ1-2; unclear D gene. The CDR3 sequence is 12 residues long. Per the germline V gene, CDR1 is SGHAT and CDR2 is FQNNGV. The V gene lost 3 bases and the J gene lost 3 bases, with 5 bases spanning the gap. CDR3 DNA sequence: TGTGCCAGCAGCTTGAGCGACTATGGCTACACCTTC. This gives the protein CASSLSDYGYTF.

The chain joins TRBV10-3 to TRBJ1-5; TRBD1 aligns across 10 bases. This CDR3 is built from 13 residues. V shed 10 bases, J shed 6 bases, and the junction held 6 bases outside the gene matches. Germline assignment: CDR1 ENHRY and CDR2 SYGVKD. As DNA, the CDR3 is TGTGCCACAGGGACAGGGGAGGGTCAGCCCCAGCATTTT. It specifies CATGTGEGQPQHF.

V and J are TRBV7-9 and TRBJ2-3; a weak D match, TRBD1 (6 bases). Germline CDR1 reads SEHNR; CDR2 reads FQNEAQ (reference sequence). The germline V and J ends were trimmed by 2 bases and 0 bases, with 9 bases remaining between them. The CDR3 sequence is 15 residues long. The CDR3 loop is CASSLQGQSTDTQYF. The CDR3 DNA sequence: TGTGCCAGCAGCTTACAAGGACAGAGCACAGATACGCAGTATTTT.